This T cell receptor beta chain was documented in a study of blood T cell repertoires in COVID-19. The table came from immunoSEQ multiplex PCR; TCRdb's copy has only in-frame clones and leaves some out. Among 180,000 or so clones listed, approximately 86% were seen once. V was shortened by 4 bases and J by 1 base, with 13 bases between the two germline ends. Germline V gene lookup returns CDR1 SEHNR and CDR2 FQNEAQ (reference sequence). The CDR3 runs 15 residues. The sample consisted of peripheral blood. The clonotype originates from a man aged 18 to 35 with acute or convalescent COVID-19. This sequence joins TRBV7-9 and TRBJ1-2; D is perhaps TRBD1 (6 bases). The CDR3 sequence is CASSSQGRYNYGYTF. The CDR3 DNA follows: TGTGCCAGCAGCTCTCAGGGGCGATATAACTATGGCTACACCTTC.